A selection of T cell receptor beta chains follows, all from one sample in a study of blood T cell repertoires in COVID-19. The protocol was immunoSEQ multiplex PCR, while the TCRdb copy is restricted to in-frame clones and leaves out a portion. This sample has 270,000 or so clones; around 88% occur once, and the top ten carry 1% to 1.5%. Source material: PBMCs or T cells enriched from blood (not recorded which). The receptor source for this set is a woman aged 40 to 49 with acute COVID-19. Each CDR3 is given without its conserved first and last residue. For some rows the clone size is stated as once, few or many, or as a class when expanded; others skip it.

clone_size j_call v_call cdr3_aa
. TRBJ2-3 TRBV7-8 ASGSGRITDTQY
once TRBJ1-6 TRBV4-3 ASSQDSRSPLH
. TRBJ2-7 TRBV5-1 ASSLEGAPSGQY
. TRBJ2-2 TRBV5-1 ASSFRGVGTGELF
. TRBJ2-3 TRBV7-6 ASSSTPGLAENTDTQY
. TRBJ2-1 TRBV13 ASSLELAGGADNEQF
. TRBJ2-1 TRBV6-5 ASSLTQDRNNEQF
. TRBJ2-1 TRBV7-2 ASSLWGQGASEQF
. TRBJ1-2 TRBV29-1 SADRVGYGYT
. TRBJ2-5 TRBV9 ASSEGLAPETQY
once TRBJ1-3 TRBV9 ASSVGTGAATIY
. TRBJ1-1 TRBV18 ASSPLWTGGTMNTEAF
. TRBJ2-5 TRBV24-1 ATGGDLDHLYTQY
once TRBJ1-2 TRBV19 ASSSRDRTYGYT
once TRBJ2-1 TRBV9 ASSVGRTGATEQF
. TRBJ1-5 TRBV5-6 ASSLEGGRPYQPQH
. TRBJ1-5 TRBV3-1/TRBV3-2 ASSQGAGGGNQPQH
. TRBJ2-1 TRBV10-3 AISSSGRGNEQF
. TRBJ2-3 TRBV28 ASSLRPDTQY
. TRBJ2-1 TRBV7-6 ASSPFSQGSDYNEQF
. TRBJ1-2 TRBV7-9 ASSSLSGGWYGYT
. TRBJ2-2 TRBV27 ASSNRGSTGELF
. TRBJ1-1 TRBV24-1 ATSDPETEIGEVTEAF
. TRBJ2-3 TRBV24-1 ATSDAGQGMSTDTQY
once TRBJ2-3 TRBV19 ASSKRGLSSTDTQY
. TRBJ1-5 TRBV19 ASSIDWAGGDQPQH
. TRBJ2-1 TRBV19 ASSRIGTGNYNEQF
. TRBJ1-3 TRBV13 ASSFPQGAGSSGNTIY
. TRBJ1-1 TRBV4-3 ASSLNSGQNTEAF
. TRBJ1-2 TRBV19 ASTNNHLDYGYT
once TRBJ2-7 TRBV7-9 ASSHRTSDIVEQY
. TRBJ2-5 TRBV28 ASSTLAGGVPETQY
. TRBJ1-3 TRBV15 ATSRDVIGQSNSGNTIY
. TRBJ1-2 TRBV14 ASSQDTRGYT
. TRBJ1-5 TRBV5-1 ASSLSGDSNQPQH
. TRBJ2-5 TRBV30 AWRSRDTFQETQY
once TRBJ2-3 TRBV4-3 ASSQGLAGEETDTQY